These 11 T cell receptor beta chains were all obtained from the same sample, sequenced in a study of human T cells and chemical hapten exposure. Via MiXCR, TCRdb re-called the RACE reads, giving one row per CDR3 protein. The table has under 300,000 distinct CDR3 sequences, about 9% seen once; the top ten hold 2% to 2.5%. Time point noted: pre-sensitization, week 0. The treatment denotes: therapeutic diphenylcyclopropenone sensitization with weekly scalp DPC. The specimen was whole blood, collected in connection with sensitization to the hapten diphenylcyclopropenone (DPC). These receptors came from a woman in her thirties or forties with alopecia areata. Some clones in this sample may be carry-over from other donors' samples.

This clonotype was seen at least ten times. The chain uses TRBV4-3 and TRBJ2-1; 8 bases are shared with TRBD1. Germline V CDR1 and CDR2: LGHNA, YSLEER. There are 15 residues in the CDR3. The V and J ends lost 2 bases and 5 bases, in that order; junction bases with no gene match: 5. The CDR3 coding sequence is TGCGCCAGCAGCCAATCGGACAGGGAGAACAATGAGCAGTTCTTC. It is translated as CASSQSDRENNEQFF.

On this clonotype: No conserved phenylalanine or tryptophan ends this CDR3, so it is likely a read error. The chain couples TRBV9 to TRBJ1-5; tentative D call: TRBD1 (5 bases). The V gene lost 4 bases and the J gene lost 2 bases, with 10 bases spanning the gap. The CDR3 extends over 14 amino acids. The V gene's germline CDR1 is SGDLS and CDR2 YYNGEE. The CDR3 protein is CASSPSGGNQPQHL. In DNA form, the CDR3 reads TGTGCCAGCAGCCCGTCGGGGGGCAATCAGCCCCAGCATCTT.

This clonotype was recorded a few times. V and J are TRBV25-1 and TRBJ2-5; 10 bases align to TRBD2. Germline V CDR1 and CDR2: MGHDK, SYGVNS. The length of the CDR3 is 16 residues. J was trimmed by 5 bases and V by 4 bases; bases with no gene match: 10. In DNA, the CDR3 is TGTGCCAGCAGTGCCGGCCGAGCGGGAGGGTACGAGACCCAGTACTTC. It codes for CASSAGRAGGYETQYF.

The CDR3 DNA follows: TGTGCCAGCAGTCGCTCACAGGGGGCTCGAGGCTACACCTTC. It specifies CASSRSQGARGYTF. This chain joins TRBV27 and TRBJ1-2; TRBD1 aligns across 9 bases. CDR3 length: 14 residues. The junction had 9 bases not matched to a gene; V was cut back by 5 bases and J by 8 bases. Germline CDR1 reads MNHEY; CDR2 reads SMNVEV (reference sequence).

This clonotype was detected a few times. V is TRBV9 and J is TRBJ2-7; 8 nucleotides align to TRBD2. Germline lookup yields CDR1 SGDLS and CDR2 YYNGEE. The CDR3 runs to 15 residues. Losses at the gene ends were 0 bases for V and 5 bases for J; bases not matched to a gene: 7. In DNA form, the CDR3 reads TGTGCCAGCAGCGTAGAACCGGGACTAGGAGACGAGCAGTACTTC. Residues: CASSVEPGLGDEQYF.

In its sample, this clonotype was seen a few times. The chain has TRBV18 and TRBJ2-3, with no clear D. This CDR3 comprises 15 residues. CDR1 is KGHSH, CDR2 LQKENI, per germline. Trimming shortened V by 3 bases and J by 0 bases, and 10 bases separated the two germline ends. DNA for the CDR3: TGTGCCAGCTCACCCGGGCAACCAAGCACAGATACGCAGTATTTT. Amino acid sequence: CASSPGQPSTDTQYF.

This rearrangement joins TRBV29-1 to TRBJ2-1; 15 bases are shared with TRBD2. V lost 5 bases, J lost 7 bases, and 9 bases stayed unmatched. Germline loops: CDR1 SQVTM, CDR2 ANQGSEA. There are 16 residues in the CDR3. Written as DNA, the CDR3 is TGCAGCGTTCGAGGACTAGCGGGAGGGTTAGGGAATGAGCAGTTCTTC. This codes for CSVRGLAGGLGNEQFF.

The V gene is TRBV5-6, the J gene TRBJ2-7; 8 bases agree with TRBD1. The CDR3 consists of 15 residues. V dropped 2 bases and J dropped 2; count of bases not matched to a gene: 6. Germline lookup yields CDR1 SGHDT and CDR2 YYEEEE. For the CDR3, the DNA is TGTGCCAGCAGCTTAACGACAGGGGCCCCCTACGAGCAGTACTTC. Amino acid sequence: CASSLTTGAPYEQYF.

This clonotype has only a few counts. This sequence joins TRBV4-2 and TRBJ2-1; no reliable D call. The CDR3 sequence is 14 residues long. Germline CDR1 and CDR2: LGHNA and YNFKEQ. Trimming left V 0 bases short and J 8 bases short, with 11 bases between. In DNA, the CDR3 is TGTGCCAGCAGCCAAGATGGTCAGTACGATGAGCAGTTCTTC. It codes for CASSQDGQYDEQFF.

CDR3 protein: CASTTGTGDYNGYTF. The CDR3 region has the DNA TGTGCCAGTACGACCGGGACAGGGGATTATAATGGCTACACCTTC. The rearrangement uses TRBV7-2 and TRBJ1-2, with 10 bases matching TRBD1. This CDR3 comprises 15 residues. The V and J ends lost 9 bases and 6 bases, in that order; junction bases with no gene match: 13. The germline CDR1 and CDR2 sequences are SGHTA and FQGNSA.

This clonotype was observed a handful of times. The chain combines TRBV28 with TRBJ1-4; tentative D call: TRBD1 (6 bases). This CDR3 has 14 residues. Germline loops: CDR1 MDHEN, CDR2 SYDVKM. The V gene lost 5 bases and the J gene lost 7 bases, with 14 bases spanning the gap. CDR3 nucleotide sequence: TGTGCCAGCAGTATACAGGGATTCGGTGAAAAACTGTTTTTT. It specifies CASSIQGFGEKLFF.